This TCR beta chain was identified during a study of blood T cell repertoires in COVID-19. Here immunoSEQ multiplex PCR was the method, and the copy in TCRdb shows in-frame clones only, minus some. The data hold about 240,000 clones, with about 79% observed a single time. This TCR was sampled from a woman older than 75 with acute or convalescent COVID-19. Sequencing used peripheral blood.

CDR3 region: CASSQSDRYNEQFF. The CDR3 DNA reads as TGCGCCAGCAGTCAATCTGACAGGTACAATGAGCAGTTCTTC. V usage is TRBV23-1 and J usage is TRBJ2-1; possible D gene TRBD1, 6 bases. TRBV23-1 counts as an open reading frame of uncertain function. This CDR3 has 14 amino acids. Trimming stripped 0 bases from V and 4 bases from J, with 7 bases between.